What follows are 30 T cell receptor beta chains derived from one specimen sequenced in a study of control samples from healthy donors and cancer patients. Libraries were prepared by immunoSEQ multiplex PCR; TCRdb keeps only in-frame clonotypes and omits some of them. The table has 40,000 to 55,000 clones, approximately 90% seen once. The sample taken for sequencing was PBMCs. The receptors stem from a man aged 35-49 years with colorectal cancer.

The chain is built from TRBV5-1 and TRBJ1-1; D might be TRBD1 (5 bases). CDR3 length equals 14 residues. Trimming removed 4 bases at V and 8 bases at J, with 18 bases between. CDR1 and CDR2 from the germline V gene are SGHRS and YFSETQ. The DNA for the CDR3 is TGCGCCAGCAGCACCGGGACTCCTCTATCCGAAGCTTTCTTT. It specifies CASSTGTPLSEAFF.

This chain joins TRBV7-9 and TRBJ1-2; 7 positions match TRBD1. The J segment lost 3 bases and the V segment lost 5 bases, leaving 6 bases of the junction unmatched. Germline lookup yields CDR1 SEHNR and CDR2 FQNEAQ (reference sequence). The CDR3 totals 14 residues. The CDR3 loop is CASSQTGSDYGYTF. The DNA of the CDR3 is TGTGCCAGCAGCCAGACAGGGTCGGACTATGGCTACACCTTC.

V is TRBV5-1 and J is TRBJ2-1; D might be TRBD1 (7 bases). Germline loops: CDR1 SGHRS, CDR2 YFSETQ. The CDR3 consists of 20 residues. The ends were cut back, 0 bases at V and 2 bases at J, with 24 bases in the middle. Here the CDR3 DNA reads TGCGCCAGCAGCTTGGAAACTTCAGGGGGGTTTAGACGACCCTACAATGAGCAGTTCTTC. Its protein is CASSLETSGGFRRPYNEQFF.

The rearrangement links TRBV4-3 to TRBJ1-5; D unresolved. There are 15 residues in the CDR3. The V gene lost 1 base and the J gene lost 5 bases, with 12 bases spanning the gap. CDR1 is LGHNA and CDR2 is YSLEER in the germline V gene. CDR3 sequence: CASSQGFLEHQPQHF. CDR3 nucleotides: TGCGCCAGCAGCCAAGGTTTTTTGGAACATCAGCCCCAGCATTTT.

This clone was observed a single time. V is TRBV4-2 and J is TRBJ2-1; possible D gene TRBD2, 6 bases. This CDR3 comprises 16 residues. The V end was cut by 0 bases, the J end by 8 bases, with 17 bases between. Germline assignment: CDR1 LGHNA and CDR2 YNFKEQ. CDR3 sequence: CASSQDWTGVSYEQFF. Written as DNA, the CDR3 is TGTGCCAGCAGCCAAGATTGGACGGGAGTATCCTATGAGCAGTTCTTC.

The chain has TRBV6-9 and TRBJ1-4; D unclear. Trimming removed 8 bases from V and 0 bases from J, with 19 bases in between. The CDR3 length is 17 residues. Germline CDR1 is MNHGY and CDR2 is SVAAGI. The DNA of the CDR3 is TGTGCCAGCGAAGGACCAGCTCAACCTGCAACTAATGAAAAACTGTTTTTT. Translated, it gives CASEGPAQPATNEKLFF.

The rearrangement joins TRBV19 to TRBJ1-5; 7 nucleotides agree with TRBD1. V shed 6 bases and J 2 bases; nucleotides not matched to a gene: 7. Germline values: CDR1 LNHDA, CDR2 SQIVND (reference sequence). CDR3 size: 15 residues. CDR3 nucleotide sequence: TGTGCCAGTAGACCGACAGGGAAGGGCAATCAGCCCCAGCATTTT. Its translation: CASRPTGKGNQPQHF.

This clone was seen a handful of times. The V gene is TRBV6-1, the J gene TRBJ2-7; the match to TRBD2 covers 9 bases. J lost 7 bases, V lost 2 bases, and 9 bases had no gene match. Germline CDR1 is MNHNS and CDR2 is SASEGT. CDR3 length: 15 residues. CDR3 sequence reads: CASSEYSGSPKEQYF. CDR3 nucleotides: TGTGCCAGCAGTGAATATAGCGGGAGCCCTAAGGAGCAGTACTTC.

The chain links TRBV7-8 to TRBJ1-5; tentatively, D is TRBD1 (6 bases). V was trimmed by 5 bases and J by 6 bases, leaving 17 bases between them. Germline V CDR1 and CDR2: SGHVS, FQNEAQ. CDR3 size: 15 residues. The CDR3 coding sequence is TGTGCCAGCAGCCCACAGGGTCGAAATGGTCAGCCCCAGCATTTT. It is translated as CASSPQGRNGQPQHF.

The V gene is TRBV24-1, the J gene TRBJ2-1, with 10 bases fitting TRBD2. V shed 0 bases, J shed 8 bases, and the junction held 6 bases outside the gene matches. Germline CDR1 and CDR2: KGHDR and SFDVKD. The CDR3 has 16 residues. The CDR3 protein is CATSDLLSSGRDEQFF. In DNA, the CDR3 is TGTGCCACCAGTGATTTGCTGTCTAGCGGGAGAGATGAGCAGTTCTTC.

This CDR3 reads CASSVGPPDEQYF. DNA of the CDR3: TGTGCCAGCAGCGTAGGCCCCCCTGACGAGCAGTACTTC. The chain links TRBV9 to TRBJ2-7; D is uncertain. Germline V gene sequence: CDR1 SGDLS, CDR2 YYNGEE. This CDR3 spans 13 amino acids. Between the trimmed V and J ends, which lost 0 bases and 5 bases, there was a span of 9 bases.

The rearrangement links TRBV12-3 or TRBV12-4 to TRBJ1-2; D unresolved. Trimming removed 4 bases at V and 9 bases at J, with 9 bases between. This CDR3 contains 11 residues. CDR3 nucleotide sequence: TGTGCCAGCAGTTCGGAGGATAGCTACACCTTC. Its protein is CASSSEDSYTF.

V usage is TRBV28 and J usage is TRBJ2-7, with D possibly TRBD2 on 7 matching bases. The CDR3 consists of 15 residues. The V gene lost 7 bases and the J gene lost 6 bases, with 22 bases spanning the gap. Germline-derived CDR1 and CDR2 are MDHEN and SYDVKM. In DNA, the CDR3 is TGTGCCAGCACCATACGGGGGGCCCTCTCGGGCGAGCAGTACTTC. Its translation is CASTIRGALSGEQYF.

This chain connects TRBV7-9 to TRBJ1-4, with D perhaps matching TRBD1 (5 bases). From germline, CDR1 is SEHNR and CDR2 FQNEAQ (reference sequence). CDR3 length equals 14 residues. Trimming stripped 6 bases from V and 6 bases from J, with 14 bases between. The CDR3: CASRPGTPDEKLFF. The DNA of the CDR3 is TGTGCCAGCAGACCCGGGACGCCGGATGAAAAACTGTTTTTT.

Only a few counts were recorded for this clone. The J gene is TRBJ2-7, the V gene TRBV2; unclear D gene. The CDR3 sequence is 14 residues long. The V gene lost 5 bases and the J gene lost 2 bases, with 13 bases spanning the gap. Per the germline V gene, CDR1 is SNHLY and CDR2 is FYNNEI. CDR3 DNA sequence: TGTGCCAGCAGTCCTTTCGGGCCTCCCTACGAGCAGTACTTC. Protein: CASSPFGPPYEQYF.

Only one count was recorded for this clone. This chain joins TRBV6-1 and TRBJ1-1; D gene ambiguous. CDR1 MNHNS and CDR2 SASEGT come from the germline V gene. The germline V and J ends were trimmed by 3 bases and 6 bases, with 2 bases remaining between them. CDR3 length equals 10 residues. The CDR3 sequence: CASSDPEAFF. The CDR3 coding sequence is TGTGCCAGCAGTGATCCTGAAGCTTTCTTT.

This clone occurred once. The V call is TRBV18, the J call TRBJ2-2; D gene uncertain. V gave up 5 bases and J gave up 0 bases, with 4 bases separating them. Germline V gene sequence: CDR1 KGHSH, CDR2 LQKENI. This CDR3 region has 13 residues. CDR3 sequence (DNA): TGTGCCAGCTCAATCTCGAACACCGGGGAGCTGTTTTTT. Amino acids: CASSISNTGELFF.

The chain combines TRBV4-1 with TRBJ1-6, with no clear D. Germline V lookup: CDR1 MGHRA, CDR2 YSYEKL. Deletions cut 5 bases from V and 4 bases from J, with 9 bases between. The CDR3 runs 14 residues. As DNA, the CDR3 is TGCGCCAGCAGCACCCGGGAGTATAATTCACCCCTCCACTTT. Translated: CASSTREYNSPLHF.

Written as DNA, the CDR3 is TGTGCCAGCAGCCCGAAACTCTCCTCCTACAATGAGCAGTTCTTC. This gives the protein CASSPKLSSYNEQFF. The chain carries TRBV5-4 and TRBJ2-1; D ambiguous. The germline CDR1 and CDR2 sequences are SGHNT and YYREEE (reference sequence). CDR3 length equals 15 residues. V lost 4 bases and J 0 bases, leaving 11 bases between the germline ends. Full variable domain (rest looked up from reference TRBV5-4 and TRBJ2-1): ETGVTQSPTHLIKTRGQQVTLRCSSQSGHNTVSWYQQALGQGPQFIFQYYREEENGRGNFPPRFSGLQFPNYSSELNVNALELDDSALYLCASSPKLSSYNEQFFGPGTRLTVL.

The chain is built from TRBV10-3 and TRBJ2-3, with 7 positions matching TRBD2. The CDR3 extends over 17 amino acids. Germline trimming cut 1 base from V and 4 bases from J; bases unmatched to any gene: 11. Germline CDR1 reads ENHRY; CDR2 reads SYGVKD. CDR3 region: CAISEFAGDLNADTQYF. CDR3 sequence (DNA): TGTGCCATCAGTGAGTTCGCGGGGGACCTTAACGCAGATACGCAGTATTTT.

The rearrangement joins TRBV7-8 to TRBJ2-1, with 9 bases that match TRBD1. The V segment lost 3 bases and the J segment 6 bases; nucleotides outside the gene matches: 3. Germline loops: CDR1 SGHVS, CDR2 FQNEAQ. The CDR3 runs to 14 residues. CDR3 DNA sequence: TGTGCCAGCAGCTTGACAGGGGGTACCAATGAGCAGTTCTTC. Translation gives CASSLTGGTNEQFF. The full variable domain, with the rest looked up from reference TRBV7-8 and TRBJ2-1, is GAGVSQSPRYKVAKRGQDVALRCDPISGHVSLFWYQQALGQGPEFLTYFQNEAQLDKSGLPSDRFFAERPEGSVSTLKIQRTQQEDSAVYLCASSLTGGTNEQFFGPGTRLTVL.

This clone was found a few times. The V gene is TRBV5-1, the J gene TRBJ2-1; TRBD1 aligns across 8 bases. The germline CDR1 and CDR2 sequences are SGHRS and YFSETQ. This CDR3 region has 14 residues. The junction had 8 bases not matched to a gene; V was cut back by 4 bases and J by 8 bases. The chain's CDR3 is CASSAGQGGHEQFF. The CDR3 DNA reads TGCGCCAGCAGCGCCGGACAGGGTGGCCATGAGCAGTTCTTC.

This chain uses TRBV5-1 with TRBJ2-7, with 8 bases aligning to TRBD1. The germline gives CDR1 SGHRS, CDR2 YFSETQ. V lost 4 bases to trimming and J lost 6 bases; unmatched junction nucleotides: 6. This CDR3 region has 13 residues. The CDR3 DNA sequence: TGCGCCAGCAGCCTTACAGGGGGAGCCGAGCAGTACTTC. It specifies CASSLTGGAEQYF.

The chain uses TRBV10-3 and TRBJ1-5; D call uncertain. V was trimmed by 3 bases and J by 3 bases, leaving 9 bases between them. The CDR3 has 14 residues. Germline CDR1 reads ENHRY; CDR2 reads SYGVKD. The CDR3 DNA is TGTGCCATCAGTGAAAGGGATCTCAATCAGCCCCAGCATTTT. It yields the protein CAISERDLNQPQHF.

The chain is built from TRBV28 and TRBJ1-2; D remains unclear. The V and J ends lost 7 bases and 2 bases respectively, with 17 bases between them. This CDR3 has 15 residues. Per the germline V gene, CDR1 is MDHEN and CDR2 is SYDVKM. The CDR3 is CASNLYAGINYGYTF. The DNA for the CDR3 is TGTGCCAGCAACCTTTATGCTGGAATCAACTATGGCTACACCTTC.

This chain uses TRBV2 with TRBJ1-5; a possible D gene is TRBD1 (5 bases). V was trimmed by 7 bases and J by 4 bases, leaving 11 bases between them. CDR1 SNHLY and CDR2 FYNNEI come from the germline V gene. The CDR3 covers 13 residues. The CDR3 DNA reads TGTGCCAGCATTAGGGACCGAAATCAGCCCCAGCATTTT. This sequence encodes CASIRDRNQPQHF. Full variable domain (rest looked up from reference TRBV2 and TRBJ1-5): EPEVTQTPSHQVTQMGQEVILRCVPISNHLYFYWYRQILGQKVEFLVSFYNNEISEKSEIFDDQFSVERPDGSNFTLKIRSTKLEDSAMYFCASIRDRNQPQHFGDGTRLSIL.

V usage is TRBV18 and J usage is TRBJ2-3, with a weak D call TRBD2 (6 bases). V was pared by 5 bases and J by 2 bases, with 17 bases between. CDR3 size: 16 residues. In germline, CDR1 is KGHSH, CDR2 LQKENI. CDR3: CASSFRDSGFTDTQYF. DNA of the CDR3: TGTGCCAGCTCATTCCGGGACTCAGGATTCACAGATACGCAGTATTTT.

This chain links TRBV7-9 with TRBJ2-4, with D possibly being TRBD1 (6 bases). Germline CDR1 SEHNR, CDR2 FQNEAQ (reference sequence). CDR3 size: 15 residues. V lost 0 bases, J lost 5 bases, and 11 bases lay in between. Written as DNA, the CDR3 is TGTGCCAGCAGCTTAGCGCAGGGGATGGAAAACATTCAGTACTTC. It encodes CASSLAQGMENIQYF.

The chain has TRBV18 and TRBJ2-1; maybe TRBD2 (6 bases). From germline, CDR1 is KGHSH and CDR2 LQKENI. CDR3 size: 17 residues. The V end lost 5 bases, the J end lost 6 bases, and 23 bases lay between the germline ends. CDR3 residues: CASSWIAEPRNLNEQFF. CDR3 nucleotides: TGTGCCAGCTCATGGATAGCGGAACCTAGAAATCTCAATGAGCAGTTCTTC.

V is TRBV27 and J is TRBJ2-2; D gene uncertain. Germline CDR1 MNHEY, CDR2 SMNVEV (reference sequence). V lost 0 bases, J lost 5 bases, and 7 bases lay in between. This CDR3 has 14 residues. As DNA, the CDR3 is TGTGCCAGCAGTTTATCGGTCGGAACCGGGGAGCTGTTTTTT. It translates to CASSLSVGTGELFF.